This passage covers 19 T cell receptor beta chains from one sample sequenced in a study of blood T cell repertoires in COVID-19. The protocol was immunoSEQ multiplex PCR, while the TCRdb copy is restricted to in-frame clones and leaves out a portion. The sample shows 100,000 to 150,000 clones, around 85% of them seen only once. Sequenced sample: peripheral blood. The receptors stem from a man between 70 and 80 years old who had recovered from COVID-19.

This chain joins TRBV3-1 (or the pseudogene TRBV3-2) and TRBJ2-3, with D possibly matching TRBD2 (7 bases). CDR3 length: 20 amino acids. Germline V gene sequence: CDR1 LGHDT, CDR2 YNNKEL (reference sequence). V was pared by 4 bases and J by 2 bases, with 28 bases between. CDR3 region: CASSPSPGNLGRGHTDTQYF. The DNA of the CDR3 is TGTGCCAGCAGCCCTTCGCCGGGTAACTTAGGGAGGGGACACACAGATACGCAGTATTTT.

The chain recombines TRBV5-4 with TRBJ1-1, with 10 positions matching TRBD1. Germline-derived CDR1 and CDR2 are SGHNT and YYREEE (reference sequence). V lost 0 bases to trimming and J lost 8 bases; unmatched junction nucleotides: 1. The CDR3 length is 13 residues. The CDR3 sequence: CASSLVTGGEAFF. For the CDR3, the DNA is TGTGCCAGCAGCTTGGTGACAGGGGGCGAAGCTTTCTTT.

A remark on this clone: The same CDR3 also results from other DNA sequences found in this sample. The V gene is TRBV10-3, the J gene TRBJ2-3; 8 bases agree with TRBD1. V dropped 6 bases and J dropped 3; count of bases not matched to a gene: 11. CDR1 ENHRY and CDR2 SYGVKD come from the germline V gene. The CDR3 sequence is 16 residues long. The CDR3: CAIRERLQGGTDTQYF. CDR3 in DNA: TGTGCCATCAGGGAAAGATTACAGGGGGGAACAGATACGCAGTATTTT.

In this sample, this clone turned up a few times. The rearrangement uses TRBV6-2 or TRBV6-3 and TRBJ1-5, with D possibly being TRBD1 (5 bases). The CDR3 sequence is 14 residues long. With 2 bases removed from V and 4 bases from J, the gap between germline ends came to 9 bases. From germline, CDR1 is MNHEY and CDR2 SVGEGT. The CDR3 nucleotides are TGTGCCAGCAGTTACCAGGGAGGGAATCAGCCCCAGCATTTT. This codes for CASSYQGGNQPQHF.

The rearrangement joins TRBV5-5 to TRBJ1-2; D not certain. V was shortened by 0 bases and J by 3 bases, with 6 bases between the two germline ends. CDR1 is SGHKS and CDR2 is YYEKEE in the germline V gene (reference sequence). This CDR3 region has 13 residues. For the CDR3, the DNA is TGTGCCAGCAGCTTGGGGTCAGACTATGGCTACACCTTC. The encoded protein is CASSLGSDYGYTF. The full variable domain, its missing parts supplied by reference TRBV5-5 and TRBJ1-2, is DAGVTQSPTHLIKTRGQQVTLRCSPISGHKSVSWYQQVLGQGPQFIFQYYEKEERGRGNFPDRFSARQFPNYSSELNVNALLLGDSALYLCASSLGSDYGYTFGSGTRLTVV.

The chain carries TRBV29-1 and TRBJ2-1, with TRBD2 matching 8 bases. Germline V gene sequence: CDR1 SQVTM, CDR2 ANQGSEA. This CDR3 comprises 14 residues. V shed 7 bases, J shed 6 bases, and the junction held 11 bases outside the gene matches. The CDR3 region is CSGGRAGVGNEQFF. DNA of the CDR3: TGCAGCGGAGGAAGAGCGGGAGTGGGCAATGAGCAGTTCTTC.

The rearrangement links TRBV11-2 to TRBJ2-2; tentatively, D is TRBD1 (6 bases). Germline V lookup: CDR1 SGHAT, CDR2 FQNNGV. CDR3 length equals 15 residues. V lost 5 bases to trimming and J lost 2 bases, with 12 bases between them. This CDR3 reads CASSPQTGNTGELFF. DNA for the CDR3: TGTGCCAGCAGCCCACAGACAGGCAACACCGGGGAGCTGTTTTTT.

This chain connects TRBV6-2 or TRBV6-3 to TRBJ1-1; the match to TRBD1 covers 9 bases. The ends lost 5 bases at V and 5 bases at J; junction bases unmatched: 3. Per germline, CDR1 MNHEY and CDR2 SVGEGT. This CDR3 contains 13 residues. The CDR3 region is CASSVDRGTEAFF. CDR3 in DNA: TGTGCCAGCAGTGTCGACAGGGGGACTGAAGCTTTCTTT.

V gene TRBV6-2 or TRBV6-3 combines with J gene TRBJ1-2, with D unresolved. This CDR3 has 14 residues. Trimming pared 2 bases from V and 4 bases from J, leaving 11 bases between. Germline values: CDR1 MNHEY, CDR2 SVGEGT. CDR3: CASSYQDGFYGYTF. The DNA of the CDR3 is TGTGCCAGCAGTTACCAAGACGGGTTCTATGGCTACACCTTC.

V usage is TRBV11-3 and J usage is TRBJ2-1; D is uncertain. Germline CDR1 is SGHNT and CDR2 is YENEEA. This CDR3 comprises 14 residues. Trimming removed 1 base from V and 9 bases from J, with 13 bases in between. The CDR3 DNA reads as TGTGCCAGCAGCTTAGGTCGCAGTTCGGGTGAGCAGTTCTTC. The encoded protein is CASSLGRSSGEQFF.

The gene calls are TRBV30 and TRBJ2-7; 7 nucleotides align to TRBD2. The CDR3 is made up of 15 amino acids. Germline loops: CDR1 GTSNPN, CDR2 SVGIG (reference sequence). Germline trimming cut 0 bases from V and 2 bases from J; bases unmatched to any gene: 7. CDR3 in amino acids: CAWSVGGGDPYEQYF. The CDR3 nucleotides are TGTGCCTGGAGTGTGGGCGGGGGAGATCCCTACGAGCAGTACTTC.

The V call is TRBV7-9, the J call TRBJ2-1; TRBD2 matches at 7 bases. The ends lost 5 bases at V and 9 bases at J; junction bases unmatched: 10. The CDR3 is made up of 14 amino acids. CDR1 is SEHNR, CDR2 FQNEAQ, per germline (reference sequence). The CDR3 is CASSTPTSLREQFF. The CDR3 coding sequence is TGTGCCAGCAGCACTCCGACTAGCCTCCGTGAGCAGTTCTTC.

This chain links TRBV7-9 with TRBJ1-2, with 7 bases identical to TRBD1. The ends lost 5 bases at V and 8 bases at J; junction bases unmatched: 5. CDR3 length: 12 amino acids. Germline lookup yields CDR1 SEHNR and CDR2 FQNEAQ (reference sequence). CDR3 sequence (DNA): TGTGCCAGCAGCCCCGACAGGGACGGCTACACCTTC. Its protein is CASSPDRDGYTF.

CDR3 protein: CASSSRVNTEAFF. The CDR3 DNA is TGTGCCAGCAGCTCTCGGGTAAACACTGAAGCTTTCTTT. The V and J genes are TRBV5-4 and TRBJ1-1, with D unclear. The V and J ends lost 3 bases and 2 bases respectively, with 8 bases between them. The germline V gene encodes CDR1 SGHNT and CDR2 YYREEE (reference sequence). This CDR3 has 13 residues.

The chain has TRBV6-1 and TRBJ2-1; a weak D match, TRBD2 (6 bases). The CDR3 length is 13 residues. CDR1 MNHNS and CDR2 SASEGT come from the germline V gene. Trimming took off 3 bases at V and 13 bases at J, with 16 bases between the two ends. As DNA, the CDR3 is TGTGCCAGCAGTGATAGCTGGGTAGCGGACCAGTTCTTC. It yields the protein CASSDSWVADQFF.

The rearrangement uses TRBV11-2 and TRBJ2-5; 8 nucleotides line up with TRBD1. Trimming took 3 bases from V and 7 from J; bases not matched to a gene: 10. The CDR3 contains 15 residues. The germline V gene has CDR1 SGHAT and CDR2 FQNNGV. CDR3 in DNA: TGTGCCAGCAGCTTTGGGACAGGACGGCTGGGGACCCAGTACTTC. The encoded protein is CASSFGTGRLGTQYF.

This sequence joins TRBV9 and TRBJ2-7; 8 nucleotides align to TRBD2. CDR3 length: 17 amino acids. Trimming took 4 bases from V and 0 from J; bases not matched to a gene: 12. Germline V CDR1 and CDR2: SGDLS, YYNGEE. The CDR3 sequence: CASSISAGSGSSYEQYF. The CDR3 nucleotides read TGTGCCAGCAGCATTTCCGCGGGGAGCGGGAGCTCCTACGAGCAGTACTTC.

The V gene is TRBV4-1, the J gene TRBJ2-7; 10 bases are a match to TRBD1. Trimming at V came to 1 base and at J to 4 bases, leaving 7 bases not matched to a gene. This CDR3 has 16 amino acids. Germline-derived CDR1 and CDR2 are MGHRA and YSYEKL. CDR3 region: CASSQAGTGVEYEQYF. CDR3 nucleotide sequence: TGCGCCAGCAGCCAAGCCGGGACAGGGGTTGAATACGAGCAGTACTTC.

The CDR3 bases are TGTGCCAGCAGTTTATCGCGGGATCCCTCCTACGAGCAGTACTTC. Protein: CASSLSRDPSYEQYF. The rearrangement links TRBV27 to TRBJ2-7; D is possibly TRBD2 (6 bases). With 0 bases removed from V and 0 bases from J, the gap between germline ends came to 9 bases. CDR3 length: 15 amino acids. Germline V gives CDR1 MNHEY, CDR2 SMNVEV (reference sequence).